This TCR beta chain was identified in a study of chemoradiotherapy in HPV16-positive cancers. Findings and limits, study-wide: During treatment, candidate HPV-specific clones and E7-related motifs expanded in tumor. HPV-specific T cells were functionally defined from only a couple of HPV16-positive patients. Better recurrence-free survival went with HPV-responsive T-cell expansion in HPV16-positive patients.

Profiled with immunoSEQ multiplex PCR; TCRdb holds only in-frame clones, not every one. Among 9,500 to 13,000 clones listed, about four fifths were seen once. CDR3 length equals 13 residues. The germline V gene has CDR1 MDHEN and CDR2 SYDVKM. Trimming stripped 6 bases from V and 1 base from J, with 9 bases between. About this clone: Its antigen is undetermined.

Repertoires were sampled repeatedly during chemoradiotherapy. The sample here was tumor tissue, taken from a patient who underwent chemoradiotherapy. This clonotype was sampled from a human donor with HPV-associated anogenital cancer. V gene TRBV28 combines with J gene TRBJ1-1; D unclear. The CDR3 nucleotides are TGTGCCAGCAGCCTAGGGCCGAACACTGAAGCTTTCTTT. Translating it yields CASSLGPNTEAFF.